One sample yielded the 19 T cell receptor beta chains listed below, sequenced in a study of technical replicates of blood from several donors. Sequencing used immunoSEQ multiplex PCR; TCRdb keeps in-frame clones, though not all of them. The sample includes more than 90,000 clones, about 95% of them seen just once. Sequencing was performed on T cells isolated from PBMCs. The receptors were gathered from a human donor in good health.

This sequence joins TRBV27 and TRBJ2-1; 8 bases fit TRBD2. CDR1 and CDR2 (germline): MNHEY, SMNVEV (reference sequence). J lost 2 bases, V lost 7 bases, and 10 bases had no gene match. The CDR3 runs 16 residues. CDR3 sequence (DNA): TGTGCCAGCACCGATAGAGCGGGAGTCGCCTACAATGAGCAGTTCTTC. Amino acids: CASTDRAGVAYNEQFF.

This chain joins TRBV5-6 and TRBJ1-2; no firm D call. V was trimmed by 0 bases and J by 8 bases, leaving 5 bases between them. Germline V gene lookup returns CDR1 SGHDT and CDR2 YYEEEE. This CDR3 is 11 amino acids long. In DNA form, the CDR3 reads TGTGCCAGCAGCTTGGTGAGCGGCTACACCTTC. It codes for CASSLVSGYTF.

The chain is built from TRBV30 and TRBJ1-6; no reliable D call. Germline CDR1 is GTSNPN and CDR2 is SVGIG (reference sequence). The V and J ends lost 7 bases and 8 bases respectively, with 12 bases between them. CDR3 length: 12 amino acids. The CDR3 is CALRRAYSPLHF. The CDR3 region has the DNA TGTGCCTTGAGGAGGGCTTATTCACCCCTCCACTTT.

The chain's CDR3 is CATKAGVSYNEQFF. The CDR3 DNA sequence: TGTGCCACTAAAGCGGGAGTGTCCTACAATGAGCAGTTCTTC. The chain combines TRBV5-6 with TRBJ2-1, with 8 positions matching TRBD2. The V gene end was trimmed by 9 bases and the J gene end by 1 base; junction bases not matched to a gene: 6. CDR3 size: 14 residues. In germline, CDR1 is SGHDT, CDR2 YYEEEE.

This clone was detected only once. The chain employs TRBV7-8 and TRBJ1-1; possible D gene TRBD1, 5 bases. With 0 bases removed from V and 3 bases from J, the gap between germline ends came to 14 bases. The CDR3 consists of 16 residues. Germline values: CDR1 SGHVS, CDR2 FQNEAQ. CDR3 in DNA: TGTGCCAGCAGCTTAGCGAGTGACCCAGGGTACACTGAAGCTTTCTTT. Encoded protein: CASSLASDPGYTEAFF.

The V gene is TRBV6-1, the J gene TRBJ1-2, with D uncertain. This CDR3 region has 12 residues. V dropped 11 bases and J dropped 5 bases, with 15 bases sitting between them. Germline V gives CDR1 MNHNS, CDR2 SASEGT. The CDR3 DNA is TGTGCCGGGAGCATGCAAGGGTATGGCTACACCTTC. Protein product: CAGSMQGYGYTF.

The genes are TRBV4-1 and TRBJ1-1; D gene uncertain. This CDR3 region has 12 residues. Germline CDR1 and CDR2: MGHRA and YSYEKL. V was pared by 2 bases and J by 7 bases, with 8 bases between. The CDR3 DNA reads TGCGCCAGCAGCCAAAGGAGCGGTGAAGCTTTCTTT. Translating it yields CASSQRSGEAFF.

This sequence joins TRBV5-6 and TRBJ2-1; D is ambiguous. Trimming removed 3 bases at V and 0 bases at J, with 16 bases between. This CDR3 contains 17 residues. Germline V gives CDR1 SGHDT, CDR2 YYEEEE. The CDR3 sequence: CASSSPFTSSSYNEQFF. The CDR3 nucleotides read TGTGCCAGCAGCTCCCCTTTCACTTCTTCCTCCTACAATGAGCAGTTCTTC. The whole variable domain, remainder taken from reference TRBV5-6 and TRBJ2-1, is DAGVTQSPTHLIKTRGQQVTLRCSPKSGHDTVSWYQQALGQGPQFIFQYYEEEERQRGNFPDRFSGHQFPNYSSELNVNALLLGDSALYLCASSSPFTSSSYNEQFFGPGTRLTVL.

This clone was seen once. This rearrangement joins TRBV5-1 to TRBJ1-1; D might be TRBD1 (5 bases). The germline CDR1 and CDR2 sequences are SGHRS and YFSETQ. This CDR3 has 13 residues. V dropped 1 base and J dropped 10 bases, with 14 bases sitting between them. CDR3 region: CASSLPQGERAFF. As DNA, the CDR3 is TGCGCCAGCAGCTTGCCGCAGGGTGAGCGAGCTTTCTTT.

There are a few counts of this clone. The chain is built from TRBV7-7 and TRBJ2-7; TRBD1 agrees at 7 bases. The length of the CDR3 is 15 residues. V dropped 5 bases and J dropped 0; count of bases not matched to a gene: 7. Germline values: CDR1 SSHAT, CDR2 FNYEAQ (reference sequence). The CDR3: CASSPIRDSSYEQYF. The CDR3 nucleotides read TGTGCCAGCAGCCCGATCAGGGACAGCTCCTACGAGCAGTACTTC.

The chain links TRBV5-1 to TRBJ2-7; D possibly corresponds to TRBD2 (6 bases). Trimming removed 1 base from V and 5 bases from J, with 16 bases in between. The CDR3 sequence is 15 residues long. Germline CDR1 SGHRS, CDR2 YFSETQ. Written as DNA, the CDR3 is TGCGCCAGCAGCTTGCTTGGAGGGCAAAGCCACGAGCAGTACTTC. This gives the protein CASSLLGGQSHEQYF.

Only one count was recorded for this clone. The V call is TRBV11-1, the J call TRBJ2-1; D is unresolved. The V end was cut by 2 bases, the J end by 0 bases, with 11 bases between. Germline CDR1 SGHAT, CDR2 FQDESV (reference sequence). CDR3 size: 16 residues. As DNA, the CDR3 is TGTGCCAGCAGCTTATCCAGGTTGAGCTCCTACAATGAGCAGTTCTTC. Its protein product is CASSLSRLSSYNEQFF.

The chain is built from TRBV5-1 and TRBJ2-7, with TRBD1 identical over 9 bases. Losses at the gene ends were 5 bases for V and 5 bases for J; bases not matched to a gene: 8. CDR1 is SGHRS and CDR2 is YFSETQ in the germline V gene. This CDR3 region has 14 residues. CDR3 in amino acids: CASSTGQGVDEQYF. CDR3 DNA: TGCGCCAGCAGTACGGGACAGGGAGTTGACGAGCAGTACTTC.

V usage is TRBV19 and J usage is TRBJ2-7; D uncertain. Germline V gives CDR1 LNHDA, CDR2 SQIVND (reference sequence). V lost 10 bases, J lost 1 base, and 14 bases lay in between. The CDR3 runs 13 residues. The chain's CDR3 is CATRGGFSYEQYF. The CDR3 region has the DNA TGTGCCACCCGCGGTGGGTTTTCCTACGAGCAGTACTTC.

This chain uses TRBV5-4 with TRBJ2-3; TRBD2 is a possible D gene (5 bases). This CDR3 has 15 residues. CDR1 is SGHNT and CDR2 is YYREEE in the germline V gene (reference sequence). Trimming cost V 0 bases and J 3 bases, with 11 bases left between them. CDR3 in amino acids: CASSLGGSRTDTQYF. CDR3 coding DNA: TGTGCCAGCAGCTTGGGTGGGAGTCGTACAGATACGCAGTATTTT.

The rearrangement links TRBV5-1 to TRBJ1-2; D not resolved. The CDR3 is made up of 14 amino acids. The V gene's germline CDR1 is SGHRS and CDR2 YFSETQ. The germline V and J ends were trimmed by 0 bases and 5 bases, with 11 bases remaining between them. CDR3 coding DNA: TGCGCCAGCAGCTTGGCCTCTAACCCATATGGCTACACCTTC. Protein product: CASSLASNPYGYTF. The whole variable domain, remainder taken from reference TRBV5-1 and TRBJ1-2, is KAGVTQTPRYLIKTRGQQVTLSCSPISGHRSVSWYQQTPGQGLQFLFEYFSETQRNKGNFPGRFSGRQFSNSRSEMNVSTLELGDSALYLCASSLASNPYGYTFGSGTRLTVV.

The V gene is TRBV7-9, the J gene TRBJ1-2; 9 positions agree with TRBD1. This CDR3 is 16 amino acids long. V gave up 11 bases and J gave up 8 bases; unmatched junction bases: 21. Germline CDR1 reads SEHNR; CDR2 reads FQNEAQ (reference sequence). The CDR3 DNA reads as TGTGCCTGTTCAAGGGACAGGGATTTTATCTTCGTGGGCTACACCTTC. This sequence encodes CACSRDRDFIFVGYTF. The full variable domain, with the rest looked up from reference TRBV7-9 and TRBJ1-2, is DTGVSQNPRHKITKRGQNVTFRCDPISEHNRLYWYRQTLGQGPEFLTYFQNEAQLEKSRLLSDRFSAERPKGSFSTLEIQRTEQGDSAMYLCACSRDRDFIFVGYTFGSGTRLTVV.

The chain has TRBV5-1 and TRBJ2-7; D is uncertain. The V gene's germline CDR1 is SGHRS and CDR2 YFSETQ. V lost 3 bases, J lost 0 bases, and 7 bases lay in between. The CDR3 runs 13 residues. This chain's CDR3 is CASSSYSSYEQYF. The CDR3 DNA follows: TGCGCCAGCAGCTCTTATAGCTCCTACGAGCAGTACTTC.

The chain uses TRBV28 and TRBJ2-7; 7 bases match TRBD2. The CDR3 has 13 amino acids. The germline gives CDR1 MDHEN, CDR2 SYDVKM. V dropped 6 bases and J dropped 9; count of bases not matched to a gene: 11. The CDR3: CASSTGGTAGQYF. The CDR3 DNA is TGTGCCAGCAGCACCGGGGGGACCGCCGGGCAGTACTTC.